The rows below give T cell receptor beta chains drawn from one sample of a study of T cells in Graves' hyperthyroidism and ophthalmopathy. In TCRdb, the multiplex PCR reads were re-called with MiXCR into one record per CDR3 protein. The data hold roughly 500,000 distinct CDR3 sequences, with about half observed a single time. The specimen was peripheral blood or thyroid tissue (not recorded which). All receptors derive from an adult woman with Graves' disease, either hyperthyroidism or ophthalmopathy (not recorded which). Each CDR3 is given with its conserved first and last residue. A D gene is named only where the DNA matches it firmly. The size field is filled for only some rows; it gives once, few, many or a size class.

abundance | len | j_gene | v_gene | d_gene | CDR3nt | CDR3aa
NA | 10 | TRBJ1-1 | TRBV10-3 | NA | TGTGCCATCAGTGATGCGGAAGCTTTCTTT | CAISDAEAFF
once | 15 | TRBJ1-2 | TRBV13 | NA | TGTGCCAGCAGCTTACAGGGACGGCAGTACTATGGCTACACCTTC | CASSLQGRQYYGYTF
NA | 16 | TRBJ2-5 | TRBV10-3 | TRBD2 | TGTGCCTCCCGGGGGACTAGCGGGAGACCCCAAGAGACCCAGTACTTC | CASRGTSGRPQETQYF
NA | 15 | TRBJ2-1 | TRBV7-9 | NA | TGTGCCAGCAGCTTGGCAGGGACTTCGCCCGGTGAGCAGTTCTTC | CASSLAGTSPGEQFF
many | 14 | TRBJ2-7 | TRBV7-9 | TRBD2 | TGTGCCAGCGCCACATCGGGACTAGCAGGCGAGCAGTACTTC | CASATSGLAGEQYF
many | 13 | TRBJ2-7 | TRBV10-3 | TRBD2 | TGTGCCATCAGTGAGGGGGGGGACTACGAGCAGTACTTC | CAISEGGDYEQYF
NA | 13 | TRBJ1-5 | TRBV6-1 | TRBD1 | TGTGCCAGCCACGGACAGGACAATCAGCCCCAGCATTTT | CASHGQDNQPQHF
many | 17 | TRBJ2-7 | TRBV20-1 | TRBD1 | TGCAGTGCTAGACAAGCCAAACCGGGACAGGTCTCCTACGAGCAGTACTTC | CSARQAKPGQVSYEQYF
many | 16 | TRBJ2-6 | TRBV2 | TRBD1 | TGTGCCAGCAGTAAAACAGGGGGCATGGGGGCCAACGTCCTGACTTTC | CASSKTGGMGANVLTF
NA | 16 | TRBJ2-5 | TRBV7-9 | TRBD2 | TGTGCCAGCAGCTTAGTCGCGGGACTAGCAGGCGAGACCCAGTACTTC | CASSLVAGLAGETQYF
NA | 12 | TRBJ2-2 | TRBV7-9 | NA | TGTGCCAGCAGCTTCTCGGACAGGGAGCTGTTTTTT | CASSFSDRELFF
many | 13 | TRBJ2-5 | TRBV7-9 | TRBD1 | TGTGCCAGCAGGGACAGGGGGCAAGAGACCCAGTACTTC | CASRDRGQETQYF
many | 13 | TRBJ1-2 | TRBV7-9 | NA | TGTGCCAGCAGCACAAAGGACAGAACGGGCTACACCTTC | CASSTKDRTGYTF
many | 15 | TRBJ2-7 | TRBV7-3 | NA | TGTGCCAGCAGCTTAACGGGGGGAGAGGGCTACGAGCAGTACTTC | CASSLTGGEGYEQYF
NA | 15 | TRBJ2-3 | TRBV3-1 | NA | TGTGCCAGCAGCCAGAAGGCAGGGAACACAGATACGCAGTATTTT | CASSQKAGNTDTQYF
NA | 14 | TRBJ1-2 | TRBV10-3 | TRBD1 | TGTGCCATCAGCGGAAGGACAGGGAACTATGGCTACACCTTC | CAISGRTGNYGYTF
many | 13 | TRBJ1-5 | TRBV6-5 | NA | TGTGCCAGTAGTCCCGAAATTTATCAGCCCCAGCATTTT | CASSPEIYQPQHF
many | 12 | TRBJ1-4 | TRBV20-1 | NA | TGCAGTGCCAACCTCGGGCCCTCGCAACTGTTTTTT | CSANLGPSQLFF
NA | 14 | TRBJ2-5 | TRBV29-1 | NA | TGCAGCGTTGTTTTCAGGGCGGCTGAAGAGACCCAGTACTTC | CSVVFRAAEETQYF
few | 16 | TRBJ1-5 | TRBV10-3 | NA | TGTGCCATCAGTGAGTCGAGCAGGGGCGGCAATCAGCCCCAGCATTTT | CAISESSRGGNQPQHF
few | 16 | TRBJ2-7 | TRBV28 | TRBD2 | TGTGCCAGCACCCCCGGGACTAGCGGGAGGGCCGTCGAGCAGTACTTC | CASTPGTSGRAVEQYF
many | 17 | TRBJ1-2 | TRBV24-1 | NA | TGTGCCACCAGTGAACCCTCACGGGAAGGGCTAAACTATGGCTACACCTTC | CATSEPSREGLNYGYTF
NA | 15 | TRBJ2-7 | TRBV7-9 | NA | TGTGCCAGCGGCTCGGGGGACGGTAACCCCGCCGAGCAGTACTTC | CASGSGDGNPAEQYF
NA | 15 | TRBJ2-6 | TRBV20-1 | NA | TGCAGTGCTAGCGGCTCGGGGGCTGGGGCCAACGTCCTGACTTTC | CSASGSGAGANVLTF
NA | 18 | TRBJ2-5 | TRBV12-3/TRBV12-4 | NA | TGTGCCAGCAGTTCACTTGGGGGGTGGCGGTACCCCGAAGAGACCCAGTACTTC | CASSSLGGWRYPEETQYF
many | 14 | TRBJ2-5 | TRBV28 | NA | TGTGCCAGCAACTCAGGACTCCTCGGGGAGACCCAGTACTTC | CASNSGLLGETQYF
few | 13 | TRBJ1-2 | TRBV15 | NA | TGTGCCACCAGCGGAAACAGGGACGGGGGCTACACCTTC | CATSGNRDGGYTF
NA | 15 | TRBJ1-2 | TRBV7-2 | NA | TGTGCCAGCAGCTTAGAGCCGGGGGCTTACTATGGCTACACCTTC | CASSLEPGAYYGYTF
once | 14 | TRBJ2-7 | TRBV2 | NA | TGTGCCAGCAGCCAAGAACAGGGTGGGTACGAGCAGTACTTC | CASSQEQGGYEQYF
NA | 16 | TRBJ1-2 | TRBV9 | TRBD1 | TGTGCCAGCAGCCCCATTCCAGGGGGCGGATTTTATGGCTACACCTTC | CASSPIPGGGFYGYTF
NA | 13 | TRBJ2-7 | TRBV28 | NA | TGTGCCAGCAGCGACAGGAACAACTACGAGCAGTACTTC | CASSDRNNYEQYF